This is a list of T cell receptor beta chains from one sample in a study of blood T cell repertoires in COVID-19. Profiled with immunoSEQ multiplex PCR; TCRdb holds only in-frame clones, not every one. The sample records under 350,000 clones, about 89% being singletons. Sample: peripheral blood. These receptors originate from a man aged 40-50 years with acute or convalescent COVID-19. The CDR3 runs from the conserved cysteine through the conserved F or W. The D gene is left open where the match is weak. Expanded clones are given a class, and other clones once, few, many or no size at all.

len,j_gene,abundance,v_gene,d_gene,CDR3aa,CDR3nt
15,TRBJ2-3,NA,TRBV13,NA,CASSLGDTPGDTQYF,TGTGCCAGCAGCTTAGGCGACACCCCTGGAGATACGCAGTATTTT
17,TRBJ2-2,NA,TRBV29-1,TRBD2,CSVEYLGQRGGTGELFF,TGCAGCGTTGAATATCTGGGCCAGCGGGGGGGCACCGGGGAGCTGTTTTTT
15,TRBJ1-5,NA,TRBV6-5,TRBD1,CASSPGQISNQPQHF,TGTGCCAGCAGTCCGGGACAGATAAGCAATCAGCCCCAGCATTTT
14,TRBJ2-7,NA,TRBV9,NA,CASSVRDNPHEQYF,TGTGCCAGCAGCGTCCGAGACAATCCCCACGAGCAGTACTTC
17,TRBJ2-1,NA,TRBV7-6,TRBD2,CASSPGLARGAYNEQFF,TGTGCCAGCAGCCCCGGACTAGCTAGGGGGGCCTACAATGAGCAGTTCTTC
13,TRBJ1-1,NA,TRBV19,TRBD1,CASSTTGYYEAFF,TGTGCCAGTAGTACGACAGGGTACTATGAAGCTTTCTTT
14,TRBJ1-4,NA,TRBV30,TRBD1,CAWSETGILKKLFF,TGTGCCTGGAGTGAGACAGGGATTCTTAAAAAACTGTTTTTT
13,TRBJ2-5,once,TRBV5-1,TRBD1,CASSLGTEETQYF,TGCGCCAGCAGCCTCGGGACAGAAGAGACCCAGTACTTC
14,TRBJ1-2,NA,TRBV5-6,NA,CASSLGRQYYGYTF,TGTGCCAGCAGCTTGGGCAGGCAGTACTATGGCTACACCTTC
14,TRBJ2-7,few,TRBV6-5,NA,CASNVGGSSYEQYF,TGTGCCAGCAACGTAGGCGGTAGCTCCTACGAGCAGTACTTC
15,TRBJ1-5,NA,TRBV6-5,NA,CASSRPGGSNQPQHF,TGTGCCAGCAGCCGTCCAGGTGGAAGCAATCAGCCCCAGCATTTT
14,TRBJ1-6,NA,TRBV9,NA,CASSVDRFRSPLHF,TGTGCCAGCAGCGTAGACCGATTCCGGTCACCCCTCCACTTT
15,TRBJ2-7,NA,TRBV5-4,TRBD1,CASSLAPGGAYEQYF,TGTGCCAGCAGCTTGGCCCCAGGGGGCGCCTACGAGCAGTACTTC
15,TRBJ2-2,NA,TRBV5-1,TRBD1,CASSLEGAGTGELFF,TGCGCCAGCAGCTTGGAGGGGGCTGGCACCGGGGAGCTGTTTTTT
16,TRBJ2-3,few,TRBV18,TRBD2,CASSPRGLAATDTQYF,TGTGCCAGCTCACCACGAGGACTAGCGGCCACAGATACGCAGTATTTT
16,TRBJ2-7,NA,TRBV5-1,TRBD1,CASSATLTGSPEEQYF,TGCGCCAGCAGCGCGACCTTGACAGGGTCCCCGGAGGAGCAGTACTTC
16,TRBJ2-3,NA,TRBV19,TRBD2,CASSTSPGGPADTQYF,TGTGCCAGTAGTACCTCTCCGGGGGGGCCAGCAGATACGCAGTATTTT
15,TRBJ2-3,NA,TRBV5-1,TRBD1,CASSPTQGEADTQYF,TGCGCCAGCAGCCCGACACAGGGGGAGGCAGATACGCAGTATTTT
15,TRBJ1-3,NA,TRBV7-8,NA,CASSPVDYSGNTIYF,TGTGCCAGCAGCCCCGTTGACTACTCTGGAAACACCATATATTTT
18,TRBJ2-2,NA,TRBV5-1,TRBD1,CASSLEPLGQGGTGELFF,TGCGCCAGCAGCTTGGAGCCACTGGGACAGGGGGGCACCGGGGAGCTGTTTTTT
16,TRBJ1-2,few,TRBV29-1,NA,CSVFGRGNSEDYGYTF,TGCAGCGTTTTTGGTCGGGGGAACAGCGAAGATTATGGCTACACCTTC
14,TRBJ2-7,NA,TRBV19,NA,CASSPRGGVYEQYF,TGTGCCAGTAGTCCCCGAGGGGGGGTCTACGAGCAGTACTTC
15,TRBJ1-2,NA,TRBV6-6,NA,CASSPLTGGSNGYTF,TGTGCCAGCAGCCCCCTTACGGGAGGTTCAAATGGCTACACCTTC
15,TRBJ1-1,NA,TRBV7-8,NA,CASSSRGRLNTEAFF,TGTGCCAGCAGCTCGCGGGGACGGCTGAACACTGAAGCTTTCTTT
16,TRBJ2-2,NA,TRBV4-2,NA,CASSPFYDSLTGELFF,TGTGCCAGCAGCCCCTTTTACGACAGCTTGACCGGGGAGCTGTTTTTT
16,TRBJ1-6,NA,TRBV25-1,TRBD1,CASSDPGQGLNSPLHF,TGTGCCAGCAGTGACCCGGGACAGGGATTGAATTCACCCCTCCACTTT
19,TRBJ2-1,NA,TRBV21-1,NA,CASTQSGGQGNETYNEQFF,TGTGCCAGCACCCAAAGCGGGGGACAGGGGAACGAAACCTACAATGAGCAGTTCTTC
12,TRBJ2-4,once,TRBV9,NA,CASSGTQNIQYF,TGTGCCAGTTCGGGTACCCAAAACATTCAGTACTTC
16,TRBJ1-2,NA,TRBV6-6,TRBD1,CASSLGQGRRGNGYTF,TGTGCCAGCAGTTTAGGACAGGGAAGGAGAGGAAATGGCTACACCTTC
14,TRBJ2-5,NA,TRBV7-9,TRBD1,CASSRGTGQETQYF,TGTGCCAGCAGCCGAGGGACAGGCCAAGAGACCCAGTACTTC
14,TRBJ2-7,NA,TRBV5-1,TRBD1,CASSTGTGLYEQYF,TGCGCCAGCAGCACCGGGACAGGGCTCTACGAGCAGTACTTC
14,TRBJ1-2,NA,TRBV4-2,NA,CASSMRGWGGGYTF,TGTGCCAGCAGCATGCGCGGATGGGGGGGAGGCTACACCTTC
13,TRBJ1-5,NA,TRBV6-5,TRBD1,CASKMTGDQPQHF,TGTGCCAGTAAGATGACAGGGGATCAGCCCCAGCATTTT
15,TRBJ1-5,NA,TRBV15,NA,CATSRGGPLIQPQHF,TGTGCCACCAGCAGGGGAGGACCTTTAATACAGCCCCAGCATTTT
16,TRBJ2-2,NA,TRBV11-2,TRBD2,CASSLRTSGGRGELFF,TGTGCCAGCAGCTTACGGACTAGCGGGGGCAGGGGGGAGCTGTTTTTT
12,TRBJ1-2,NA,TRBV5-1,NA,CASSWTEDGYTF,TGCGCCAGCAGTTGGACAGAGGATGGCTACACCTTC
14,TRBJ1-1,NA,TRBV7-2,NA,CASSLGPGWAEAFF,TGTGCCAGCAGCTTAGGCCCAGGTTGGGCTGAAGCTTTCTTT
16,TRBJ2-1,NA,TRBV19,NA,CASSPRVERAVNEQFF,TGTGCCAGTAGTCCCAGGGTGGAGCGCGCAGTCAATGAGCAGTTCTTC
13,TRBJ2-5,few,TRBV10-1,NA,CASSETGLGTQYF,TGCGCCAGCAGTGAGACTGGGCTGGGGACCCAGTACTTC
14,TRBJ2-4,NA,TRBV4-1,NA,CASSQGLAKNIQYF,TGCGCCAGCAGCCAGGGACTAGCCAAAAACATTCAGTACTTC
15,TRBJ2-1,NA,TRBV19,TRBD2,CASSTGLAGNNEQFF,TGTGCCAGTAGTACGGGACTAGCGGGGAACAATGAGCAGTTCTTC
15,TRBJ1-1,NA,TRBV25-1,TRBD1,CASSDSTGGNTEAFF,TGTGCCAGCAGTGATTCGACAGGGGGGAACACTGAAGCTTTCTTT
13,TRBJ1-1,NA,TRBV12-3/TRBV12-4,NA,CASSLRQALEAFF,TGTGCCAGCAGTTTGCGACAGGCCCTTGAAGCTTTCTTT
16,TRBJ1-4,NA,TRBV11-2,NA,CASSRPPGMGNEKLFF,TGTGCCAGCAGCCGACCTCCGGGGATGGGTAATGAAAAACTGTTTTTT
15,TRBJ1-4,NA,TRBV2,NA,CASSVPQGPLEKLFF,TGTGCCAGCAGTGTACCACAGGGCCCCCTAGAAAAACTGTTTTTT